Below are 6 T cell receptor beta chains sequenced from a single sample in a study of blood T cell repertoires in COVID-19. The data were produced by immunoSEQ multiplex PCR, yet TCRdb's version contains in-frame clones alone and is incomplete. The sample has 70,000 to 95,000 clones; approximately 75% are singletons. The sample consisted of peripheral blood. The receptors shown here come from a human donor in a cohort sampled during active COVID-19.

The chain joins TRBV28 to TRBJ1-3; 9 bases map to TRBD1. Germline loops: CDR1 MDHEN, CDR2 SYDVKM. The CDR3 covers 14 residues. With V trimmed by 9 bases and J by 4 bases, 7 bases remained unmatched. For the CDR3, the DNA is TGTGCCAGTGAGACAGGGGGAACGGGAAACACCATATATTTT. This codes for CASETGGTGNTIYF.

The chain couples TRBV27 to TRBJ1-5; tentative D call: TRBD1 (5 bases). Germline-derived CDR1 and CDR2 are MNHEY and SMNVEV (reference sequence). Trimming removed 0 bases at V and 4 bases at J, with 7 bases between. The CDR3 is 14 amino acids. CDR3 sequence: CASSLSGLNQPQHF. Here the CDR3 DNA reads TGTGCCAGCAGTTTATCGGGGCTGAATCAGCCCCAGCATTTT.

This chain links TRBV15 with TRBJ1-3; 11 bases are a match to TRBD1. CDR1 and CDR2 (germline): LNHNV, YYDKDF (reference sequence). V shed 5 bases and J 8 bases; nucleotides not matched to a gene: 5. CDR3 size: 14 residues. Here the CDR3 DNA reads TGTGCCACCAGCGAGGGACAGGGGGTTTACACCATATATTTT. This encodes CATSEGQGVYTIYF.

J is TRBJ2-3 and V is TRBV19, with 7 bases identical to TRBD1. Trimming at V came to 8 bases and at J to 0 bases, leaving 5 bases not matched to a gene. From germline, CDR1 is LNHDA and CDR2 SQIVND (reference sequence). CDR3 length: 14 residues. The CDR3 loop reads CASVRTGSTDTQYF. CDR3 DNA sequence: TGTGCCAGTGTAAGGACAGGAAGCACAGATACGCAGTATTTT. The full variable domain, completed using reference TRBV19 and TRBJ2-3, is DGGITQSPKYLFRKEGQNVTLSCEQNLNHDAMYWYRQDPGQGLRLIYYSQIVNDFQKGDIAEGYSVSREKKESFPLTVTSAQKNPTAFYLCASVRTGSTDTQYFGPGTRLTVL.

V usage is TRBV5-1 and J usage is TRBJ2-2, with no clear D. This CDR3 is built from 14 residues. Trimming shortened V by 2 bases and J by 1 base, and 6 bases separated the two germline ends. CDR1 is SGHRS, CDR2 YFSETQ, per germline. CDR3 sequence reads: CASSLGGNTGELFF. CDR3 nucleotide sequence: TGCGCCAGCAGCTTAGGCGGGAACACCGGGGAGCTGTTTTTT.

V and J are TRBV11-1 and TRBJ1-2; TRBD1 matches at 8 bases. CDR3 length equals 13 residues. V was clipped by 5 bases and J by 4 bases; unmatched bases: 3. From germline, CDR1 is SGHAT and CDR2 FQDESV (reference sequence). CDR3 sequence (DNA): TGTGCCAGCAGCCTCGGACAGGGCTATGGCTACACCTTC. Its translation is CASSLGQGYGYTF.